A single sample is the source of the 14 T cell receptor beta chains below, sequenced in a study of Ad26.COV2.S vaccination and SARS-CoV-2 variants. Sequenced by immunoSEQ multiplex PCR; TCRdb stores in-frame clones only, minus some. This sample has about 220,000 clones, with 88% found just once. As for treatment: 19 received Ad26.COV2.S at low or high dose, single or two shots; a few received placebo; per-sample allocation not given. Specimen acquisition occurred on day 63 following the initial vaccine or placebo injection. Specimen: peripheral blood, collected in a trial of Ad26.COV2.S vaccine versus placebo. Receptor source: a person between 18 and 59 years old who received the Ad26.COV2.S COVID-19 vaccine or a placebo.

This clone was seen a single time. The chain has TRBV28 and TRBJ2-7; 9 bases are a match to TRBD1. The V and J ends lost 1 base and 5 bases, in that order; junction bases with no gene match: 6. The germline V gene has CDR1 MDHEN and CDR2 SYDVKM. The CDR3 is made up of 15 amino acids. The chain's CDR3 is CASSLSGQGINEQYF. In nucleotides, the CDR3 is TGTGCCAGCAGTTTATCGGGACAGGGTATCAACGAGCAGTACTTC. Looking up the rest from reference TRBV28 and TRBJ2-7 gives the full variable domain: DVKVTQSSRYLVKRTGEKVFLECVQDMDHENMFWYRQDPGLGLRLIYFSYDVKMKEKGDIPEGYSVSREKKERFSLILESASTNQTSMYLCASSLSGQGINEQYFGPGTRLTVT.

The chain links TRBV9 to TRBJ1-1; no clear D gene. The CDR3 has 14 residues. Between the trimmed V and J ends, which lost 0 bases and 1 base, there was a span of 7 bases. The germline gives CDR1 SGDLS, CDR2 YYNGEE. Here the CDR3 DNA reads TGTGCCAGCAGCGTAGACGGGTGGAACACTGAAGCTTTCTTT. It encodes CASSVDGWNTEAFF.

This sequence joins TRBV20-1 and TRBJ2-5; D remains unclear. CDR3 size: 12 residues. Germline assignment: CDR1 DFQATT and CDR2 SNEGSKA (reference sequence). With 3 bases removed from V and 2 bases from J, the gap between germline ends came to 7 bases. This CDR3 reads CSASANQETQYF. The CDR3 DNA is TGCAGTGCTAGTGCAAATCAAGAGACCCAGTACTTC.

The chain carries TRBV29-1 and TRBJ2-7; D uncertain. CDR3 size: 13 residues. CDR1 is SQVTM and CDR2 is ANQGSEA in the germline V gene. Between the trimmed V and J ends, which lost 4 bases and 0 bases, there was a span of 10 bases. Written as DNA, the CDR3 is TGCAGCGTTGTATGGTGGAGCTCCTACGAGCAGTACTTC. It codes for CSVVWWSSYEQYF.

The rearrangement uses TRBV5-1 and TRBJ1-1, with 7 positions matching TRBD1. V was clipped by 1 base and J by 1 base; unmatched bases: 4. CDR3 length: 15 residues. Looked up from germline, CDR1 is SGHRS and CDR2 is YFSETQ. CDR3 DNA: TGCGCCAGCAGCTTGACTACAGGGGCGAACACTGAAGCTTTCTTT. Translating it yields CASSLTTGANTEAFF.

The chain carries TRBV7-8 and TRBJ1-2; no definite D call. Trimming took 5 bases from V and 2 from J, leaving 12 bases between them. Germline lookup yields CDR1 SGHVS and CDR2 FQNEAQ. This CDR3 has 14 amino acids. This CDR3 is CASSPLEGNYGYTF. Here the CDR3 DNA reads TGTGCCAGCAGCCCCTTGGAGGGCAACTATGGCTACACCTTC.

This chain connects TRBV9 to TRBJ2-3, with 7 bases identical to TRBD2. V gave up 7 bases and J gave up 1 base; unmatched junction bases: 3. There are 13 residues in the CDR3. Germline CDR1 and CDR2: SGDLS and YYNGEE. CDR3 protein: CASGAGGTDTQYF. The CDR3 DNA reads TGTGCCAGCGGTGCGGGGGGCACAGATACGCAGTATTTT.

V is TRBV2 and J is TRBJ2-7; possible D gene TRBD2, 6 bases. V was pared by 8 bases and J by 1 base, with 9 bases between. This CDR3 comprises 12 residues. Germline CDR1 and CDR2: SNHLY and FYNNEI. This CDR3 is CASLGGSYEQYF. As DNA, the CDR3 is TGTGCCAGCTTGGGGGGTTCCTACGAGCAGTACTTC.

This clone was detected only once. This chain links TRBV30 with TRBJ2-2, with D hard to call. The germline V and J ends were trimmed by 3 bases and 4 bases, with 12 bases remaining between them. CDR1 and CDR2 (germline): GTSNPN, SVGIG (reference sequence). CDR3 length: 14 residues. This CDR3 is CAWRRNSFTGELFF. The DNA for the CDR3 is TGTGCCTGGAGGAGAAACAGTTTCACCGGGGAGCTGTTTTTT.

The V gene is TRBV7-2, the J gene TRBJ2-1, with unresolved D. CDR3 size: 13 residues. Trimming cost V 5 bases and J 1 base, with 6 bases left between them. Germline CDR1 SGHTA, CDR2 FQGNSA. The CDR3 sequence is CASSQPSYNEQFF. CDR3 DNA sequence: TGTGCCAGCAGCCAGCCTTCCTACAATGAGCAGTTCTTC.

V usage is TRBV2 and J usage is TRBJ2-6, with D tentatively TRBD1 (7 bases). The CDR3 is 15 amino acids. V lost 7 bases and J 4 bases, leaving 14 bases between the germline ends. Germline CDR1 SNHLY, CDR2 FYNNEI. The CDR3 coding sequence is TGTGCCAGCACGGAGGGGGCGGACGGGGCCAACGTCCTGACTTTC. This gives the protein CASTEGADGANVLTF.

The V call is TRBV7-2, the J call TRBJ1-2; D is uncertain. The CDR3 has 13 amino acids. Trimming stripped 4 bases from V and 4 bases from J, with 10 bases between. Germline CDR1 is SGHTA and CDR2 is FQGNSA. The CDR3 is CASSSRASYGYTF. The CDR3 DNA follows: TGTGCCAGCAGCTCTAGGGCCTCCTATGGCTACACCTTC.

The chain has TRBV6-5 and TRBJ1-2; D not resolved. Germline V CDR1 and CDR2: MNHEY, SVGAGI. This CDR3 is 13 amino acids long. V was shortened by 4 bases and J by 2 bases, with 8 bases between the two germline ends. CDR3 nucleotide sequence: TGTGCCAGCAGTTTACAGTTAAACTATGGCTACACCTTC. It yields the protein CASSLQLNYGYTF.

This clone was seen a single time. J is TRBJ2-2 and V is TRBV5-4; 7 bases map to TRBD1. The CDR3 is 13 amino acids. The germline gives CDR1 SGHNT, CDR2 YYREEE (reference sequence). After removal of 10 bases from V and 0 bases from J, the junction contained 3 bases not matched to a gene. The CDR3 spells CAYTGANTGELFF. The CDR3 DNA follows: TGTGCCTACACAGGGGCGAACACCGGGGAGCTGTTTTTT.